What follows describes a single T cell receptor beta chain. Other DNA sequences in the same sample also yield this CDR3. The CDR3 covers 14 residues. With 2 bases removed from V and 3 bases from J, the gap between germline ends came to 8 bases. CDR1 is SNHLY, CDR2 FYNNEI, per germline. Using immunoSEQ multiplex PCR, the repertoire was profiled, and TCRdb retains in-frame clones only, with some absent. Seen here are about 100,000 clones, nearly 96% observed once, and the top ten hold around 0.2%. The data belong to a study of technical replicates of blood from several donors. This rearrangement joins TRBV2 to TRBJ1-5; D might be TRBD1 (6 bases). This receptor was taken from a human donor in good health. Source material: T cells isolated from PBMCs. The CDR3 sequence is CASSEQGTNQPQHF. The CDR3 region has the DNA TGTGCCAGCAGTGAACAGGGGACCAATCAGCCCCAGCATTTT.